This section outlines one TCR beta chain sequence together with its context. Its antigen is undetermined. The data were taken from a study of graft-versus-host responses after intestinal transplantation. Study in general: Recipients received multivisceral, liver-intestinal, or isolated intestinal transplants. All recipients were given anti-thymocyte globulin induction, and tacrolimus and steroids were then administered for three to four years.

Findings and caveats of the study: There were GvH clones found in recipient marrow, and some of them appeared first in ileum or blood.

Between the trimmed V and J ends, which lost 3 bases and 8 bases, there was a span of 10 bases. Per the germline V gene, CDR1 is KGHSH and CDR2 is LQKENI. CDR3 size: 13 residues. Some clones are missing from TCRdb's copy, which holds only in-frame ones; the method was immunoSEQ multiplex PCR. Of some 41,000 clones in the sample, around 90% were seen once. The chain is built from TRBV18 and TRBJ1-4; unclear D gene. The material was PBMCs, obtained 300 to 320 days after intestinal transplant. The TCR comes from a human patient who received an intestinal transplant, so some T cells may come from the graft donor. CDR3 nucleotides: TGTGCCAGCTCACCCTCTTTAGGGGAAAAACTGTTTTTT. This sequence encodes CASSPSLGEKLFF.